This T cell receptor (beta chain) stems from a study of response to subunit inactivated influenza vaccine. Overall study results and limits: With each seasonal influenza vaccination, the authors suggested, few new T cells are recruited.

The CDR3 consists of 13 residues. Germline CDR1 and CDR2: SEHNR and FQNEAQ (reference sequence). V was pared by 11 bases and J by 1 base, with 11 bases between. A note on this clonotype: Antigen specificity is unknown.

TCRdb fed the RT-PCR reads into MiXCR, producing one record per CDR3 protein. The repertoire holds approximately 520,000 distinct CDR3 sequences, with approximately 16% as singletons. The receptor's source is a man aged 50 to 69 who received an inactivated influenza vaccine. Specimen: CD4+ T cells sorted from PBMCs, collected less than 25 months after vaccination. V is TRBV7-9 and J is TRBJ1-4; D is uncertain. In nucleotides, the CDR3 is TGTGCCGGGAGAGTAGGAACTAATGAAAAACTGTTTTTT. Amino acids: CAGRVGTNEKLFF. Full variable domain (remainder filled in from reference TRBV7-9 and TRBJ1-4): DTGVSQNPRHKITKRGQNVTFRCDPISEHNRLYWYRQTLGQGPEFLTYFQNEAQLEKSRLLSDRFSAERPKGSFSTLEIQRTEQGDSAMYLCAGRVGTNEKLFFGSGTQLSVL.